A single sample gave rise to the 8 T cell receptor beta chains below, sequenced in a study of blood T cell repertoires in COVID-19. Some clones are missing from TCRdb's copy, which holds only in-frame ones; the method was immunoSEQ multiplex PCR. The repertoire holds 350,000 to 400,000 clones, with approximately 88% as singletons. The sequencing sample was made of peripheral blood. The receptors derive from a woman aged 25 to 39 with COVID-19, enrolled during active disease.

J is TRBJ1-1 and V is TRBV4-1; D possibly corresponds to TRBD1 (6 bases). The length of the CDR3 is 15 residues. V gave up 0 bases and J gave up 11 bases, with 19 bases separating them. Germline V gene lookup returns CDR1 MGHRA and CDR2 YSYEKL. CDR3 amino acids: CASSQEGGRGPGAFF. CDR3 DNA: TGCGCCAGCAGCCAAGAGGGGGGGCGCGGGCCGGGTGCTTTCTTT.

This chain joins TRBV28 and TRBJ2-7, with unresolved D. The V gene's germline CDR1 is MDHEN and CDR2 SYDVKM. The V and J ends lost 10 bases and 3 bases respectively, with 25 bases between them. The CDR3 consists of 16 residues. The CDR3 DNA follows: TGTGCCAACTCCCCCCCACGCAACCGCTCGTACTACGAGCAGTACGTC. It codes for CANSPPRNRSYYEQYV.

The chain uses TRBV18 and TRBJ2-7; TRBD2 might be the D (6 bases). Germline CDR1 and CDR2: KGHSH and LQKENI. The ends were cut back, 3 bases at V and 7 bases at J, with 10 bases in the middle. This CDR3 contains 12 residues. In nucleotides, the CDR3 is TGTGCCAGCTCACCCCCGGAGGGGGAGCAGTACGTC. Its protein is CASSPPEGEQYV.

The chain joins TRBV4-3 to TRBJ2-1; 12 bases line up with TRBD1. CDR1 LGHNA and CDR2 YSLEER come from the germline V gene. This CDR3 contains 16 residues. Germline trimming cut 0 bases from V and 8 bases from J; bases unmatched to any gene: 5. As DNA, the CDR3 is TGCGCCAGCAGCCAAGAAGGGACAGGGGGCAGAGATGAGCAGTTCTTC. It translates to CASSQEGTGGRDEQFF.

The chain employs TRBV5-4 and TRBJ2-1, with 11 bases lining up with TRBD2. J lost 6 bases, V lost 4 bases, and 12 bases had no gene match. CDR1 and CDR2 from the germline V gene are SGHNT and YYREEE (reference sequence). The CDR3 contains 17 residues. The CDR3 DNA follows: TGTGCCAGCAGCGGAGACCTTAGCGGGAGGGCCCCCAATGAGCAGTTCTTC. Its protein is CASSGDLSGRAPNEQFF.

The genes are TRBV24-1 and TRBJ1-2; 10 bases map to TRBD1. V shed 4 bases, J shed 7 bases, and the junction held 5 bases outside the gene matches. Germline CDR1 reads KGHDR; CDR2 reads SFDVKD. CDR3 length equals 14 residues. CDR3 sequence: CATSESGTGVGYTF. In DNA, the CDR3 is TGTGCCACCAGTGAGTCCGGGACAGGGGTTGGCTACACCTTC.

By frequency in the sample, this clone is large (0.1 to 1%). This sequence joins TRBV6-5 and TRBJ2-6, with D perhaps matching TRBD2 (6 bases). There are 15 residues in the CDR3. V shed 4 bases and J shed 2 bases, with 9 bases lying between them. Germline-derived CDR1 and CDR2 are MNHEY and SVGAGI. CDR3 in amino acids: CASSSGVAGANVLTF. The CDR3 DNA follows: TGTGCCAGCAGTTCGGGGGTTGCTGGGGCCAACGTCCTGACTTTC.

The chain links TRBV5-4 to TRBJ2-5, with 9 positions matching TRBD1. V was clipped by 9 bases and J by 2 bases; unmatched bases: 5. The CDR3 contains 13 residues. Germline V CDR1 and CDR2: SGHNT, YYREEE (reference sequence). DNA of the CDR3: TGTGCCACCCAAGACAGGGGGCAAGAGACCCAGTACTTC. Translation gives CATQDRGQETQYF.